The 5 T cell receptor beta chains below all came from one sample that was sequenced in a study of OX40 agonist ivuxolimab in advanced cancers. Measured with immunoSEQ multiplex PCR; TCRdb has only the in-frame clones, and not every one. The sample lists about 40,000 clones, 88% occurring once. Sequences were derived from CD4+ or CD8+ T cells sorted from blood, sampled in a trial of the OX40 agonist ivuxolimab. The receptor set was obtained from an adult with an advanced solid tumor such as melanoma, head and neck, liver or kidney cancer.

V is TRBV11-2 and J is TRBJ1-3; 11 bases map to TRBD1. Trimming removed 5 bases from V and 4 bases from J; junction bases left unmatched: 4. This CDR3 has 15 amino acids. The V gene's germline CDR1 is SGHAT and CDR2 FQNNGV. CDR3 region: CASSTGTGGGNTIYF. The CDR3 DNA reads as TGTGCCAGCAGCACTGGGACAGGGGGAGGAAACACCATATATTTT.

The V and J genes are TRBV27 and TRBJ2-3, with TRBD2 matching over 7 bases. The V gene's germline CDR1 is MNHEY and CDR2 SMNVEV (reference sequence). Unmatched junction bases numbered 12, after V lost 5 bases and J lost 4 bases. The CDR3 consists of 16 residues. CDR3 region: CASSPTPRLAADTQYF. CDR3 in DNA: TGTGCCAGCAGTCCTACGCCTCGACTAGCTGCAGATACGCAGTATTTT.

The chain recombines TRBV4-2 with TRBJ2-5; the D gene is possibly TRBD1 (5 bases). CDR3 length equals 14 residues. The germline gives CDR1 LGHNA, CDR2 YNFKEQ. Deletions cut 1 base from V and 1 base from J, with 7 bases between. CDR3 residues: CASSQGGGQETQYF. The CDR3 nucleotides read TGTGCCAGCAGCCAAGGGGGCGGCCAAGAGACCCAGTACTTC.

The gene calls are TRBV10-1 and TRBJ1-6; 8 nucleotides match TRBD1. The V gene's germline CDR1 is WNHNN and CDR2 SYGVQD (reference sequence). The CDR3 runs 13 residues. Trimming cost V 4 bases and J 9 bases; bases outside gene matches: 2. The CDR3: CASSADRVSPLHF. The CDR3 DNA reads as TGCGCCAGCAGTGCGGACAGGGTTTCACCCCTCCACTTT.

The chain links TRBV19 to TRBJ2-2; 7 positions match TRBD1. Per the germline V gene, CDR1 is LNHDA and CDR2 is SQIVND (reference sequence). This CDR3 has 14 amino acids. The V gene end was trimmed by 7 bases and the J gene end by 6 bases; junction bases not matched to a gene: 8. CDR3 sequence: CASTPLQGPGELFF. The CDR3 DNA follows: TGTGCCAGTACCCCGCTACAGGGGCCCGGGGAGCTGTTTTTT.